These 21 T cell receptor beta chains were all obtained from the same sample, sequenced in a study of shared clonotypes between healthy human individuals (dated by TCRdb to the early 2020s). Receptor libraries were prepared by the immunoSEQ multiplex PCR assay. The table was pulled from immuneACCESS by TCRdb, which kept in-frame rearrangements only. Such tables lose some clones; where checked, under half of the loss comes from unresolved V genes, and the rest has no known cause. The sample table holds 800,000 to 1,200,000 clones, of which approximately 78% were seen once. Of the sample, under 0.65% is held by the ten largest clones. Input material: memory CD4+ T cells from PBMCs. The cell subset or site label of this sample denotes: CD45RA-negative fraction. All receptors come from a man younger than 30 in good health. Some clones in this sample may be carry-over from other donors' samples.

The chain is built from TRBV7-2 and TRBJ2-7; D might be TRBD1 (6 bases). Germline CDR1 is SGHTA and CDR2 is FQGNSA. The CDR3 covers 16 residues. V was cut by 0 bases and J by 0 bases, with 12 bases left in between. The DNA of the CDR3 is TGTGCCAGCAGCTTAGCCATCAGGGGACGCTCCTACGAGCAGTACTTC. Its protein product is CASSLAIRGRSYEQYF.

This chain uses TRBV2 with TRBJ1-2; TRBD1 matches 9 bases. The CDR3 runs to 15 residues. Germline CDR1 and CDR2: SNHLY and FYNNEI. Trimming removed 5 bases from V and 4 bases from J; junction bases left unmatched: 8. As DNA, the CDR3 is TGTGCCAGCAGTATTGGGACAGGGCGGGTCTATGGCTACACCTTC. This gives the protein CASSIGTGRVYGYTF.

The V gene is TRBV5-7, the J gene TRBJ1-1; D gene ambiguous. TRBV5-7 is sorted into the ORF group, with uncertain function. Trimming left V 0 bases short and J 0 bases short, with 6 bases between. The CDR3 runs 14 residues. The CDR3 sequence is CASSLGIMNTEAFF. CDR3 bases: TGTGCCAGCAGCTTGGGTATAATGAACACTGAAGCTTTCTTT.

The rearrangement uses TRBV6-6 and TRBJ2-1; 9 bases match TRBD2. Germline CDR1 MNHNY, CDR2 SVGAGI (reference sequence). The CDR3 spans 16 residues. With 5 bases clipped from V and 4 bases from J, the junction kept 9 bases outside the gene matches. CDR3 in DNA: TGTGCCAGCAGTAAGACGGGACTAGCAGTTTACAATGAGCAGTTCTTC. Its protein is CASSKTGLAVYNEQFF.

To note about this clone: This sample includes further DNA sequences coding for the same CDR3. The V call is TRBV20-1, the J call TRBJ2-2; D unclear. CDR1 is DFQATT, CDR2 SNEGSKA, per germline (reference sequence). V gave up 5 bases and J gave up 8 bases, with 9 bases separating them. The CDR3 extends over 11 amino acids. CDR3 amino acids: CSAGRPGELFF. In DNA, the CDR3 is TGCAGTGCTGGCCGGCCGGGGGAGCTGTTTTTT.

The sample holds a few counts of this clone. The CDR3 loop reads CASSFRTSGRGEETQYF. CDR3 sequence (DNA): TGTGCCAGCAGCTTTCGGACTAGCGGGAGGGGGGAAGAGACCCAGTACTTC. The chain has TRBV5-4 and TRBJ2-5, with TRBD2 matching over 15 bases. This CDR3 has 17 amino acids. Germline V gene lookup returns CDR1 SGHNT and CDR2 YYREEE (reference sequence). V was clipped by 2 bases and J by 3 bases; unmatched bases: 5.

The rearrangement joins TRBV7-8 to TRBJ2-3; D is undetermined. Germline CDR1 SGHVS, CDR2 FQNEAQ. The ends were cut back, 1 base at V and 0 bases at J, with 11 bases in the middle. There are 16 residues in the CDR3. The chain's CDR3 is CASSLGAFTSTDTQYF. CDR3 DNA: TGTGCCAGCAGCTTAGGGGCGTTCACTAGCACAGATACGCAGTATTTT. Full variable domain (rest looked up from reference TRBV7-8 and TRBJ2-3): GAGVSQSPRYKVAKRGQDVALRCDPISGHVSLFWYQQALGQGPEFLTYFQNEAQLDKSGLPSDRFFAERPEGSVSTLKIQRTQQEDSAVYLCASSLGAFTSTDTQYFGPGTRLTVL.

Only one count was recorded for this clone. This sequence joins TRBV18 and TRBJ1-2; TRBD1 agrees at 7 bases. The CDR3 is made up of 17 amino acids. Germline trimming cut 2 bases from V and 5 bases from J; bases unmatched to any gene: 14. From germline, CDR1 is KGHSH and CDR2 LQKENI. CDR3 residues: CASSPTSGNRGLYGYTF. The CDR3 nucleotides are TGTGCCAGCTCACCAACCTCGGGGAACAGGGGACTATATGGCTACACCTTC.

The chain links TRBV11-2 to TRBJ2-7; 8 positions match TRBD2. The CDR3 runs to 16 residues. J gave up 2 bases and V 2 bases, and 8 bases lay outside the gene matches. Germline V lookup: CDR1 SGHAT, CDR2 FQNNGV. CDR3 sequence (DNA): TGTGCCAGCAGCTTACTAGCGGGTTCAGGAACCTACGAGCAGTACTTC. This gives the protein CASSLLAGSGTYEQYF.

The CDR3, as DNA: TGTGCCAGCAGTTACTCGCGGCAGGGACATGGCTACACCTTC. This sequence encodes CASSYSRQGHGYTF. The chain has TRBV6-5 and TRBJ1-2, with D perhaps TRBD1 (5 bases). The germline V and J ends were trimmed by 0 bases and 6 bases, with 11 bases remaining between them. This CDR3 contains 14 residues. Germline CDR1 MNHEY, CDR2 SVGAGI.

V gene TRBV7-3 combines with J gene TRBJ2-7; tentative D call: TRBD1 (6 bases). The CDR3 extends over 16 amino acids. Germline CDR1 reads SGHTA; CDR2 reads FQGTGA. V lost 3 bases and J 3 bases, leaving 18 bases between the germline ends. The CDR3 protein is CASSLGTTGKGYEQYF. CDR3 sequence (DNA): TGTGCCAGCAGCTTGGGAACTACAGGGAAAGGCTACGAGCAGTACTTC.

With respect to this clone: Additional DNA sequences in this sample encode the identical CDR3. The CDR3: CASSQGRGNEKLFF. The CDR3 DNA reads TGCGCCAGCAGCCAAGGCAGGGGAAATGAAAAACTGTTTTTT. This chain connects TRBV4-1 to TRBJ1-4; TRBD1 is a possible D gene (6 bases). Germline loops: CDR1 MGHRA, CDR2 YSYEKL. Trimming took 1 base from V and 5 from J, leaving 8 bases between them. The CDR3 has 14 amino acids.

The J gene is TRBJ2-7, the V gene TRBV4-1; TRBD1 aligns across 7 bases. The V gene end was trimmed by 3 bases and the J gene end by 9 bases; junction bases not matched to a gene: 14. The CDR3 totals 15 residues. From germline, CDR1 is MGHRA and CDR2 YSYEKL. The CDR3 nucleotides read TGCGCCAGCAGCCAGAGAAATAATGGACAGGACAGGCAGTACTTC. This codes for CASSQRNNGQDRQYF.

The CDR3 loop reads CASSLTSGRVGNEQFF. The CDR3 nucleotides read TGTGCCAGCAGCTTAACTAGCGGGAGGGTTGGCAATGAGCAGTTCTTC. This rearrangement joins TRBV11-2 to TRBJ2-1; TRBD2 matches at 13 bases. The CDR3 runs to 16 residues. The germline V gene has CDR1 SGHAT and CDR2 FQNNGV. Germline trimming cut 2 bases from V and 6 bases from J; bases unmatched to any gene: 4.

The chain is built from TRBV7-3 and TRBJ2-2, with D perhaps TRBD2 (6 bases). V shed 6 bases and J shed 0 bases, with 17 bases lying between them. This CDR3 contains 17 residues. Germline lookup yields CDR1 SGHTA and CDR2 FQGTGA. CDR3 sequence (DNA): TGTGCCAGCAGTAATATAAGGCGGGGAGCGAACACCGGGGAGCTGTTTTTT. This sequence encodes CASSNIRRGANTGELFF. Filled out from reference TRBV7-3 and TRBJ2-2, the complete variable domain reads GAGVSQTPSNKVTEKGKYVELRCDPISGHTALYWYRQSLGQGPEFLIYFQGTGAADDSGLPNDRFFAVRPEGSVSTLKIQRTERGDSAVYLCASSNIRRGANTGELFFGEGSRLTVL.

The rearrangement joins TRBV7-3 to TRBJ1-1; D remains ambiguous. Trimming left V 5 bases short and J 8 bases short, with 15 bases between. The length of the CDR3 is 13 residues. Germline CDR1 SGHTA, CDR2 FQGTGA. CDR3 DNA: TGTGCCAGCAGCCTATCCGACGGTGGGGAAGCTTTCTTT. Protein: CASSLSDGGEAFF. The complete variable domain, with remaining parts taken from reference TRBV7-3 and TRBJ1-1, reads GAGVSQTPSNKVTEKGKYVELRCDPISGHTALYWYRQSLGQGPEFLIYFQGTGAADDSGLPNDRFFAVRPEGSVSTLKIQRTERGDSAVYLCASSLSDGGEAFFGQGTRLTVV.

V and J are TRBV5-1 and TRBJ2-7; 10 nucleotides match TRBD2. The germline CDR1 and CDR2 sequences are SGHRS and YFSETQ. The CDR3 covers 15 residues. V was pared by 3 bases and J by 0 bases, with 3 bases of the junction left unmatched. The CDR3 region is CASSSGLANSYEQYF. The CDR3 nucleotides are TGCGCCAGCAGCTCGGGACTAGCGAACTCCTACGAGCAGTACTTC.

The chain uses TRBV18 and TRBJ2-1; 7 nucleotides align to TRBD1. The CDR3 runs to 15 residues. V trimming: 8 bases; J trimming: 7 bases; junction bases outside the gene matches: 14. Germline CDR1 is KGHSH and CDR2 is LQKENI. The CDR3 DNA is TGTGCCAGCCAAATTGACAGGGAATCTGGGAATGAGCAGTTCTTC. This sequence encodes CASQIDRESGNEQFF. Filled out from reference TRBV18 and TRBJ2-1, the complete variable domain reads NAGVMQNPRHLVRRRGQEARLRCSPMKGHSHVYWYRQLPEEGLKFMVYLQKENIIDESGMPKERFSAEFPKEGPSILRIQQVVRGDSAAYFCASQIDRESGNEQFFGPGTRLTVL.

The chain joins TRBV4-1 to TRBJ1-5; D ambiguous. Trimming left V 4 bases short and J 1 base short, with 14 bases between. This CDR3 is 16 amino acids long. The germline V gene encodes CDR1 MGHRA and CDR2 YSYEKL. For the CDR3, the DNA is TGCGCCAGCAGCCGGCGGTCCGGGGAGAGCAATCAGCCCCAGCATTTT. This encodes CASSRRSGESNQPQHF.

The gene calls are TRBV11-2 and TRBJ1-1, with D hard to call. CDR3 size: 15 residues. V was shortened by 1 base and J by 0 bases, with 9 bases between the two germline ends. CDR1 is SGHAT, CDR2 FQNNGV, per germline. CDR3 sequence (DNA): TGTGCCAGCAGCTTAGCTTCCAGCATGAACACTGAAGCTTTCTTT. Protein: CASSLASSMNTEAFF.

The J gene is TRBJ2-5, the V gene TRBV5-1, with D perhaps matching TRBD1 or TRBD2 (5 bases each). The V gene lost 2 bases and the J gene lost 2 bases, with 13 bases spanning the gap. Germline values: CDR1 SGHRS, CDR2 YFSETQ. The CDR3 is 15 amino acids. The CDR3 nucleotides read TGCGCCAGCAGCTTAACTGGGACCCGACAAGAGACCCAGTACTTC. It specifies CASSLTGTRQETQYF.